A selection of T cell receptor beta chains follows, all from one sample in a study of OX40 agonist ivuxolimab in advanced cancers. Repertoires were generated with immunoSEQ multiplex PCR, while TCRdb's copy carries only in-frame clones and drops some. The sample consists of tens of thousands of clones, roughly 88% of them appearing once. The source material was CD4+ or CD8+ T cells sorted from blood, sampled in a trial of the OX40 agonist ivuxolimab. These receptors were taken from an adult with an advanced solid tumor such as melanoma, head and neck, liver or kidney cancer. Both conserved end residues are part of each CDR3. A D gene is named only where the DNA matches it firmly. Part of the rows lack a size; the others show once, few, many or a class for expanded clones.

clone size	V gene	J gene	D gene	CDR3 DNA	CDR3 protein
few	TRBV30	TRBJ1-2	NA	TGTGCCTGGAGCGCAGGGTTAGATGGCTACACCTTC	CAWSAGLDGYTF
NA	TRBV28	TRBJ2-5	TRBD1	TGTGCCAGCAGAACCGGGACAGCCACCGGGGAGACCCAGTACTTC	CASRTGTATGETQYF
NA	TRBV6-5	TRBJ2-7	TRBD2	TGTGCCAGCAGTCAAACTAGCGGGGGGGCCGACGAGCAGTACTTC	CASSQTSGGADEQYF
NA	TRBV5-6	TRBJ2-5	NA	TGTGCCAGCAGCTTGGATGACAGGTTGACCGAGGTTGCCCAGTACTTC	CASSLDDRLTEVAQYF
once	TRBV27	TRBJ2-3	TRBD2	TGTGCCAGCAGACTAGCGGGGGGGCGTGCAGATACGCAGTATTTT	CASRLAGGRADTQYF
NA	TRBV9	TRBJ2-5	NA	TGTGCCAGCAGCGAGTCAGGGGAGTACCAAGAGACCCAGTACTTC	CASSESGEYQETQYF
once	TRBV7-9	TRBJ2-5	TRBD1	TGTGCCAGCAGCTTCCAACCAGGGGGCGTCGGGACCCAGTACTTC	CASSFQPGGVGTQYF
NA	TRBV19	TRBJ2-7	NA	TGTGCCAGTAGTATAGGGCGCTTGGACGAGCAGTACTTC	CASSIGRLDEQYF
few	TRBV9	TRBJ2-2	TRBD1	TGTGCCAGCAGCGTAGCAGGTTCGACAGGGGATTGGGGCGGGGAGCTGTTTTTT	CASSVAGSTGDWGGELFF
NA	TRBV9	TRBJ2-2	NA	TGTGCCAGCAGCGCCAGGGACGCGAACACCGGGGAGCTGTTTTTT	CASSARDANTGELFF
NA	TRBV29-1	TRBJ2-4	TRBD1	TGCAGCGTTGAAGATCCAGGGGACAGGTTGGTCGGCAACATTCAGTACTTC	CSVEDPGDRLVGNIQYF
NA	TRBV6-5	TRBJ2-3	NA	TGTGCCAGCACCCTAGACGGGAATACGCAGTATTTT	CASTLDGNTQYF
NA	TRBV7-9	TRBJ2-1	TRBD1	TGTGCCAGCAGCTTGAACCGGGACAGGTCCTACAATGAGCAGTTCTTC	CASSLNRDRSYNEQFF
NA	TRBV11-2	TRBJ2-1	TRBD2	TGTGCCAGCAGCGTCTGGGCGGGGGTAGTGAATGAGCAGTTCTTC	CASSVWAGVVNEQFF
once	TRBV7-6	TRBJ2-7	NA	TGTGCCAGCAGCTTAGTGATTGGGGGCGGCGTGCAGTACTTC	CASSLVIGGGVQYF
NA	TRBV7-9	TRBJ2-5	TRBD2	TGTGCCAGCAGCTTAGTAGCGGGGGAAGAGACCCAGTACTTC	CASSLVAGEETQYF
NA	TRBV27	TRBJ2-4	NA	TGTGCCAGCAGCCCGGCTGCCCTAGCCAAAAACATTCAGTACTTC	CASSPAALAKNIQYF
NA	TRBV7-2	TRBJ2-1	TRBD2	TGTGCCAGCAGCTTAGTTAGCGGGGTCAATGAGCAGTTCTTC	CASSLVSGVNEQFF
NA	TRBV5-4	TRBJ1-1	NA	TGTGCCAGCAGCTCCCCCGGGGGGTTAGTTAACACTGAAGCTTTCTTT	CASSSPGGLVNTEAFF
NA	TRBV7-7	TRBJ2-7	NA	TGTGCTAGCAGCTTAGCGAGAGGGGCCCTCGCCGAGCAGTACTTC	CASSLARGALAEQYF
few	TRBV13	TRBJ2-4	NA	TGTGCCAGCAGCTTCGGACAAAACATTCAGTACTTC	CASSFGQNIQYF
NA	TRBV9	TRBJ2-7	TRBD1	TGTGCCAGCAGCCCCGGGACAGGGGGAGATGAGCAGTACTTC	CASSPGTGGDEQYF
NA	TRBV9	TRBJ2-1	NA	TGTGCCAGCAGCCAGGATGGCGGGGTCTTCAGCTATGAGCAGTTCTTC	CASSQDGGVFSYEQFF
NA	TRBV10-1	TRBJ2-1	NA	TGCGCCAGCAGTGAGAGAATAAACTCCTACAATGAGCAGTTCTTC	CASSERINSYNEQFF
NA	TRBV28	TRBJ2-5	TRBD1	TGTGCCAGCAGTCCACCGGGACAGGGGGTGGAAGAGACCCAGTACTTC	CASSPPGQGVEETQYF
NA	TRBV7-9	TRBJ2-3	NA	TGTGCCAGCAGGGATACAGGTGGACACAAGTATTTT	CASRDTGGHKYF
NA	TRBV5-1	TRBJ2-7	TRBD2	TGCGCCAGCAGCTCTGGACTAGCGGGAGGCTACGAGCAGTACTTC	CASSSGLAGGYEQYF
NA	TRBV11-2	TRBJ2-1	NA	TGTGCCAGCAGCTTAGGAATACAGGGCAACGAGCAGTTCTTC	CASSLGIQGNEQFF
NA	TRBV11-2	TRBJ1-1	TRBD1	TGTGCCAGCAGCGGGCCGACAGGGAAGGGTCCTACTGAAGCTTTCTTT	CASSGPTGKGPTEAFF
once	TRBV7-9	TRBJ2-7	NA	TGTGCCAGCAGCTTCGGACTATTCGAGCAGTACTTC	CASSFGLFEQYF
NA	TRBV10-2	TRBJ2-7	TRBD1	TGCGCCAGCAACAAGGGGGCCGCCTACGAGCAGTACTTC	CASNKGAAYEQYF
NA	TRBV5-6	TRBJ2-2	TRBD1	TGTGCCAGCAGCCTAGGACAGGGGATGGGCACCGGGGAGCTGTTTTTT	CASSLGQGMGTGELFF
once	TRBV12-5	TRBJ1-4	NA	TGTGCTAGTGCCACATCCACGGATGAAAAACTGTTTTTT	CASATSTDEKLFF
NA	TRBV6-5	TRBJ1-2	NA	TGTGCCAGCAGTTACTCCGACACGCTCTATGGCTACACCTTC	CASSYSDTLYGYTF
NA	TRBV30	TRBJ2-3	NA	TGTGCCTGGAGGGGGGCAGATACGCAGTATTTT	CAWRGADTQYF
NA	TRBV6-5	TRBJ2-1	NA	TGTGCCAGCAGTTACACCTCTTATGGTGAGCAGTTCTTC	CASSYTSYGEQFF